This T cell receptor beta chain was retrieved from a study of OX40 agonist ivuxolimab in advanced cancers. Here immunoSEQ multiplex PCR was the method, and the copy in TCRdb shows in-frame clones only, minus some. The sample lists around 64,000 clones; around 85% were seen once. Germline V lookup: CDR1 GTSNPN, CDR2 SVGIG (reference sequence). The V gene lost 2 bases and the J gene lost 3 bases, with 14 bases spanning the gap. CDR3 length: 15 amino acids. This clonotype originated in an adult with an advanced solid tumor such as melanoma, head and neck, liver or kidney cancer. The V gene is TRBV30, the J gene TRBJ1-5, with D possibly being TRBD1 (5 bases). Sequenced here: CD4+ or CD8+ T cells sorted from blood, sampled in a trial of the OX40 agonist ivuxolimab. CDR3: CAWSTGRGANQPQHF. In DNA, the CDR3 is TGTGCCTGGAGTACGGGGAGAGGGGCCAATCAGCCCCAGCATTTT.